A single sample is the source of the 26 T cell receptor beta chains below, sequenced in a study of beta chain features in type 1 diabetes. The whole isolated RNA underwent reverse transcription, so sequencing captured expressed TCRB transcripts. Some clones are missing from TCRdb's copy, which holds only in-frame ones; the method was immunoSEQ multiplex PCR. The table shows about 930,000 clones, with 15% to 20% occurring only once. The sample comprised naive CD4+ T cells from blood. These receptors came from a young woman in good health.

The V and J genes are TRBV28 and TRBJ2-1; D uncertain. The germline CDR1 and CDR2 sequences are MDHEN and SYDVKM. V shed 1 base and J shed 9 bases, with 7 bases lying between them. This CDR3 is 12 amino acids long. CDR3 protein: CASSLLGSEQFF. In nucleotides, the CDR3 is TGTGCCAGCAGTTTATTAGGAAGTGAGCAGTTCTTC.

This clone was observed once. CDR3 sequence (DNA): TGTGCCAGCAGGTTCGGAGCTGAAGCTTTCTTT. Its protein is CASRFGAEAFF. The J gene is TRBJ1-1, the V gene TRBV28, with D uncertain. Germline CDR1 reads MDHEN; CDR2 reads SYDVKM. The CDR3 totals 11 residues. The V gene lost 6 bases and the J gene lost 6 bases, with 8 bases spanning the gap.

The J gene is TRBJ2-3, the V gene TRBV19; 7 positions agree with TRBD1. CDR1 LNHDA and CDR2 SQIVND come from the germline V gene (reference sequence). Losses at the gene ends were 5 bases for V and 0 bases for J; bases not matched to a gene: 11. The CDR3 totals 17 residues. The CDR3 loop reads CASSEGRDSSSTDTQYF. Here the CDR3 DNA reads TGTGCCAGTAGTGAGGGACGGGACAGCTCTAGCACAGATACGCAGTATTTT.

As concerns this clone: At the DNA level, this CDR3 is encoded by other sequences in the same sample as well. The chain uses TRBV5-1 and TRBJ1-4; no clear D. From germline, CDR1 is SGHRS and CDR2 YFSETQ. CDR3 length equals 15 residues. Deletions cut 0 bases from V and 0 bases from J, with 6 bases between. CDR3 sequence: CASSLVGATNEKLFF. CDR3 DNA sequence: TGCGCCAGCAGCTTGGTAGGAGCAACTAATGAAAAACTGTTTTTT.

The chain carries TRBV4-3 and TRBJ2-5; a possible D gene is TRBD1 (5 bases). The CDR3 is made up of 13 amino acids. The germline gives CDR1 LGHNA, CDR2 YSLEER. V was clipped by 1 base and J by 11 bases, with 14 bases between them. CDR3 bases: TGCGCCAGCAGCCAAGTGCGCAGGGCGGAGCAGTACTTC. Translated: CASSQVRRAEQYF.

This sequence joins TRBV7-9 and TRBJ2-2; D call uncertain. The V end was cut by 3 bases, the J end by 2 bases, with 10 bases between. Germline CDR1 reads SEHNR; CDR2 reads FQNEAQ (reference sequence). The CDR3 spans 15 residues. The DNA for the CDR3 is TGTGCCAGCAGCTTGCTGGGAACCAACACCGGGGAGCTGTTTTTT. The encoded protein is CASSLLGTNTGELFF. The whole variable domain, filled in from reference TRBV7-9 and TRBJ2-2, reads DTGVSQNPRHKITKRGQNVTFRCDPISEHNRLYWYRQTLGQGPEFLTYFQNEAQLEKSRLLSDRFSAERPKGSFSTLEIQRTEQGDSAMYLCASSLLGTNTGELFFGEGSRLTVL.

The chain joins TRBV7-8 to TRBJ2-7; D is perhaps TRBD1 (6 bases). This CDR3 has 15 amino acids. Trimming cost V 1 base and J 3 bases, with 13 bases left between them. CDR1 and CDR2 from the germline V gene are SGHVS and FQNEAQ. The chain's CDR3 is CASSLGPGAGYEQYF. CDR3 nucleotide sequence: TGTGCCAGCAGCTTAGGCCCAGGGGCGGGCTACGAGCAGTACTTC.

This clone was detected a few times. V and J are TRBV5-4 and TRBJ1-1; D gene ambiguous. The CDR3 length is 12 residues. V shed 1 base and J shed 1 base, with 2 bases lying between them. Germline-derived CDR1 and CDR2 are SGHNT and YYREEE (reference sequence). CDR3 DNA sequence: TGTGCCAGCAGCTTGAAGAACACTGAAGCTTTCTTT. Translating gives CASSLKNTEAFF.

V and J are TRBV5-4 and TRBJ1-1; 7 bases agree with TRBD1. In germline, CDR1 is SGHNT, CDR2 YYREEE (reference sequence). There are 14 residues in the CDR3. Trimming removed 5 bases from V and 3 bases from J; junction bases left unmatched: 7. CDR3 DNA sequence: TGTGCCAGCAGGTCGACAGGGATGGACACTGAAGCTTTCTTT. It codes for CASRSTGMDTEAFF.

This clone was found a few times. This chain connects TRBV29-1 to TRBJ2-1; 12 nucleotides align to TRBD2. This CDR3 region has 14 residues. Germline assignment: CDR1 SQVTM and CDR2 ANQGSEA. The ends lost 4 bases at V and 8 bases at J; junction bases unmatched: 6. CDR3 loop: CSVAVTSGSYEQFF. In DNA form, the CDR3 reads TGCAGCGTTGCGGTGACTAGCGGGAGCTATGAGCAGTTCTTC.

V usage is TRBV2 and J usage is TRBJ1-1, with D tentatively TRBD1 (5 bases). The CDR3 loop spans 13 amino acids. The V end lost 5 bases, the J end lost 2 bases, and 9 bases lay between the germline ends. CDR1 SNHLY and CDR2 FYNNEI come from the germline V gene. The CDR3 loop reads CASSLRGNTEAFF. The CDR3 nucleotides read TGTGCCAGCAGTCTAAGGGGAAACACTGAAGCTTTCTTT.

CDR3 region: CASSEIRNTEAFF. In DNA, the CDR3 is TGTGCCAGCAGTGAAATACGGAACACTGAAGCTTTCTTT. This chain links TRBV2 with TRBJ1-1; D remains unclear. CDR1 SNHLY and CDR2 FYNNEI come from the germline V gene. The ends were cut back, 2 bases at V and 1 base at J, with 5 bases in the middle. The CDR3 sequence is 13 residues long.

This clone was counted a few times. This chain uses TRBV7-8 with TRBJ1-1; D is undetermined. The CDR3 length is 14 residues. Germline CDR1 and CDR2: SGHVS and FQNEAQ. The V end was cut by 1 base, the J end by 0 bases, with 6 bases between. The DNA of the CDR3 is TGTGCCAGCAGCTTAGGACACTTGAACACTGAAGCTTTCTTT. It specifies CASSLGHLNTEAFF.

Notes on this clone: The sample has other DNA sequences that encode this CDR3 too. The gene calls are TRBV10-3 and TRBJ2-1; perhaps TRBD1 as D (6 bases). The V end lost 6 bases, the J end lost 4 bases, and 7 bases lay between the germline ends. The CDR3 length is 12 residues. Germline V gene lookup returns CDR1 ENHRY and CDR2 SYGVKD. The CDR3 sequence: CAIRDSYNEQFF. The CDR3 region has the DNA TGTGCCATCAGGGACAGTTACAATGAGCAGTTCTTC.

The chain combines TRBV10-3 with TRBJ2-4; 16 bases match TRBD2. The V gene end was trimmed by 6 bases and the J gene end by 2 bases; junction bases not matched to a gene: 22. The CDR3 is 23 residues long. Germline loops: CDR1 ENHRY, CDR2 SYGVKD. The CDR3 DNA is TGTGCCATCAGCCCACACCCGGGACTAGCGGGAGGGCCGTCTGAATTTCCCAAAAACATTCAGTACTTC. Translation: CAISPHPGLAGGPSEFPKNIQYF.

This clone was picked up a small number of times. V and J are TRBV10-3 and TRBJ2-7, with TRBD2 identical over 13 bases. Germline lookup yields CDR1 ENHRY and CDR2 SYGVKD. The CDR3 spans 18 residues. Trimming at V came to 3 bases and at J to 6 bases, leaving 14 bases not matched to a gene. The CDR3 here is CAISDTSGRAGLVGEQYF. CDR3 DNA: TGTGCCATCAGTGATACTAGCGGGAGGGCCGGATTAGTCGGCGAGCAGTACTTC.

The chain combines TRBV5-1 with TRBJ2-2; 10 bases are a match to TRBD1. CDR1 is SGHRS, CDR2 YFSETQ, per germline. J gave up 7 bases and V 5 bases, and 14 bases lay outside the gene matches. This CDR3 region has 17 residues. For the CDR3, the DNA is TGCGCCAGCAGACAACCGGGACAGGGGAATCGGAGCGGGGAGCTGTTTTTT. It specifies CASRQPGQGNRSGELFF.

The chain couples TRBV7-3 to TRBJ2-6; D is undetermined. Germline V gives CDR1 SGHTA, CDR2 FQGTGA. The V and J ends lost 3 bases and 1 base respectively, with 4 bases between them. The CDR3 has 14 amino acids. The CDR3 protein is CASSFQSGANVLTF. CDR3 sequence (DNA): TGTGCCAGCAGCTTCCAATCTGGGGCCAACGTCCTGACTTTC.

This clone came up a few times. V usage is TRBV4-3 and J usage is TRBJ2-7, with 8 bases aligning to TRBD1. V dropped 1 base and J dropped 4; count of bases not matched to a gene: 6. Looked up from germline, CDR1 is LGHNA and CDR2 is YSLEER. This CDR3 spans 15 amino acids. The CDR3 DNA reads TGCGCCAGCAGCCAAGTTGTGGGACAGGAGTACGAGCAGTACTTC. Residues: CASSQVVGQEYEQYF.

The rearrangement joins TRBV19 to TRBJ2-1, with 9 bases identical to TRBD2. V shed 5 bases, J shed 6 bases, and the junction held 14 bases outside the gene matches. CDR3 length: 17 residues. Germline CDR1 and CDR2: LNHDA and SQIVND (reference sequence). The CDR3 spells CASSPRPPGLASNEQFF. CDR3 nucleotides: TGTGCCAGTAGTCCGAGGCCCCCGGGACTAGCCTCCAATGAGCAGTTCTTC.

This clone was detected a few times. The chain carries TRBV7-9 and TRBJ2-1; D not resolved. The length of the CDR3 is 12 residues. Trimming removed 5 bases from V and 4 bases from J, with 6 bases in between. CDR1 SEHNR and CDR2 FQNEAQ come from the germline V gene (reference sequence). CDR3 loop: CASSPLYNEQFF. CDR3 DNA: TGTGCCAGCAGCCCCCTTTACAATGAGCAGTTCTTC.

This clone was detected only a few times. Compared with germline, one end of the junction differs, possibly owing to a read error. CDR3 sequence reads: CASSSNRDRGYGQYF. As DNA, the CDR3 is TGTGCTAGCAGCTCAAACCGGGACCGCGGGTATGGGCAGTACTTC. This rearrangement joins TRBV7-7 to TRBJ2-7; D is possibly TRBD1 or TRBD2 (5 bases each). CDR3 size: 15 residues. CDR1 and CDR2 from the germline V gene are SSHAT and FNYEAQ (reference sequence).

The chain carries TRBV4-1 and TRBJ2-3; 8 bases match TRBD2. V gave up 0 bases and J gave up 4 bases; unmatched junction bases: 9. CDR3 length equals 17 residues. Germline CDR1 MGHRA, CDR2 YSYEKL. CDR3 in DNA: TGCGCCAGCAGCCAAGAATCAGGAGCGGGAGTTGCAGATACGCAGTATTTT. It specifies CASSQESGAGVADTQYF.

V and J are TRBV23-1 and TRBJ2-7, with 7 bases fitting TRBD2. TRBV23-1 is treated as an ORF (open reading frame) with a function not yet certain. The CDR3 is 13 amino acids. The V and J ends lost 9 bases and 5 bases, in that order; junction bases with no gene match: 10. For the CDR3, the DNA is TGCGCCAGGGCTGGGAGGGAGCCCCACGAGCAGTACTTC. Encoded protein: CARAGREPHEQYF.

There are a few counts of this clone. The rearrangement links TRBV21-1 to TRBJ1-1. TRBV21-1 is described as a pseudogene. The CDR3 has 21 amino acids. The CDR3 is CASTPRGGRISDMYMNTEAFF. In nucleotides, the CDR3 is TGTGCCAGCACCCCGAGAGGGGGGCGCATCTCCGATATGTACATGAACACTGAAGCTTTCTTT.

This clone was counted only a few times. The CDR3 bases are TGTGCCAGCTCACAGCTCCGGGACAGTTACACCGGGGAGCTGTTTTTT. It specifies CASSQLRDSYTGELFF. The chain carries TRBV18 and TRBJ2-2; 7 bases fit TRBD1. The CDR3 spans 16 residues. Unmatched junction bases numbered 8, after V lost 4 bases and J lost 3 bases. The germline V gene has CDR1 KGHSH and CDR2 LQKENI.